This TCR beta chain was observed in a study of T cell responses to AZD1222 COVID-19 vaccine. The data were produced by immunoSEQ multiplex PCR, yet TCRdb's version contains in-frame clones alone and is incomplete. The sample has about 110,000 clones; approximately 88% are singletons. The CDR3 totals 16 residues. V gave up 4 bases and J gave up 0 bases; unmatched junction bases: 8. Germline V lookup: CDR1 SGHRS, CDR2 YFSETQ. This clonotype was obtained from an adult in good health. The genes are TRBV5-1 and TRBJ1-1, with 8 bases fitting TRBD1. Sample: peripheral blood, taken on day 0 of MenACWY control vaccination. The CDR3 is CASSPRDRTMNTEAFF. The CDR3 nucleotides read TGCGCCAGCAGCCCTCGGGACAGGACCATGAACACTGAAGCTTTCTTT.